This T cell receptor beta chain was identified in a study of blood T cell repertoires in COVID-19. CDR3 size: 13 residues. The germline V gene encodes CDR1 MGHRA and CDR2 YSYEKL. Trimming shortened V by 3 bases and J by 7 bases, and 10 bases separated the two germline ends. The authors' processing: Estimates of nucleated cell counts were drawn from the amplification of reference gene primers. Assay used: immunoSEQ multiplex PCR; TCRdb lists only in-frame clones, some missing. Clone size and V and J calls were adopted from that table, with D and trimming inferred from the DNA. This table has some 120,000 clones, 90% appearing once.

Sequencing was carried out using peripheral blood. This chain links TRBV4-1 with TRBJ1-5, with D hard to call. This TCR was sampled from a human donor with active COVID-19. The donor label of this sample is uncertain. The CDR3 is CASSHRIGQPQHF. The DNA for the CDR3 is TGCGCCAGCAGCCACCGAATCGGGCAGCCCCAGCATTTT.